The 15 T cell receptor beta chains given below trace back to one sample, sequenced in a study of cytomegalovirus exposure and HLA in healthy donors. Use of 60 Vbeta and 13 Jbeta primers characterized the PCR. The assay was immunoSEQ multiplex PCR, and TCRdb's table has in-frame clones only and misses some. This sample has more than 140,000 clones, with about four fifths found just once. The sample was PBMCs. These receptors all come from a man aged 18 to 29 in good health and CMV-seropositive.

DNA of the CDR3: TGCGCCAGCAGCCCCGGGACTTCCAATGAGCAGTTCTTC. It specifies CASSPGTSNEQFF. The chain links TRBV5-1 to TRBJ2-1; D might be TRBD2 (6 bases). The CDR3 is made up of 13 amino acids. The V end lost 4 bases, the J end lost 6 bases, and 11 bases lay between the germline ends. Germline CDR1 SGHRS, CDR2 YFSETQ.

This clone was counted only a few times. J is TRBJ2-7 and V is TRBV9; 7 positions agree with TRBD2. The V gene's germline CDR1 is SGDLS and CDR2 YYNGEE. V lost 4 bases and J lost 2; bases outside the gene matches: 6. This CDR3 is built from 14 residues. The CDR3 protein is CASSPPGGTYEQYF. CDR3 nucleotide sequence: TGTGCCAGCAGCCCCCCCGGGGGGACCTACGAGCAGTACTTC.

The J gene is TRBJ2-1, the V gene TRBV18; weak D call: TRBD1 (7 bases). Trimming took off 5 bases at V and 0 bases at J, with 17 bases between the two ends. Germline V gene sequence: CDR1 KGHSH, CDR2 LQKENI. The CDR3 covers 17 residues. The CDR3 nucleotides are TGTGCCAGCTCAAGCGGTCGGGGGACAGACTCCTACAATGAGCAGTTCTTC. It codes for CASSSGRGTDSYNEQFF.

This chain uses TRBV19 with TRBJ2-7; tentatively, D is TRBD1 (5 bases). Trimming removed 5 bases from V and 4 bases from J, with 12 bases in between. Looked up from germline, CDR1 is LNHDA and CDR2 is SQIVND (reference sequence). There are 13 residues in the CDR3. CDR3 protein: CASSPLSGYEQYF. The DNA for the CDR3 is TGTGCCAGTAGTCCATTATCAGGGTACGAGCAGTACTTC.

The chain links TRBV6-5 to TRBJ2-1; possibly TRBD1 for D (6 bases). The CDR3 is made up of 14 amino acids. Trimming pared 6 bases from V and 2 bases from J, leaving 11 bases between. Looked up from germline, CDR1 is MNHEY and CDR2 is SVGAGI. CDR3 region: CASRQTGPYNEQFF. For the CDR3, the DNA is TGTGCCAGCAGGCAGACAGGCCCCTACAATGAGCAGTTCTTC.

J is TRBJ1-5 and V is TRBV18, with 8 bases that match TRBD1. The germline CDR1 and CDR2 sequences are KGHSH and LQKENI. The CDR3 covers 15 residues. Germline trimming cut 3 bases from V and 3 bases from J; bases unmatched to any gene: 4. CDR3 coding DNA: TGTGCCAGCTCACCGCCAGGGGGCGTCAATCAGCCCCAGCATTTT. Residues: CASSPPGGVNQPQHF.

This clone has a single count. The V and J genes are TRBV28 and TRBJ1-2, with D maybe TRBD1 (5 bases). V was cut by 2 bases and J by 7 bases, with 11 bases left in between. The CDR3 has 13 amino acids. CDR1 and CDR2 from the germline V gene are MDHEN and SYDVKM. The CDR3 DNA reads TGTGCCAGCAGTTTACTACAGGAGAGTGGCTACACCTTC. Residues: CASSLLQESGYTF.

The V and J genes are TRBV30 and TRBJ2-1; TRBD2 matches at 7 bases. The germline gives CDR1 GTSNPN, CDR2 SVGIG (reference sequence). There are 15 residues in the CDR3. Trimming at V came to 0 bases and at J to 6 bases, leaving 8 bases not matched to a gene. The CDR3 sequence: CAWSVWGGGSNEQFF. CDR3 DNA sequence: TGTGCCTGGAGTGTTTGGGGGGGAGGAAGCAATGAGCAGTTCTTC. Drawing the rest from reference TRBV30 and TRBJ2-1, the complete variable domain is SQTIHQWPATLVQPVGSPLSLECTVEGTSNPNLYWYRQAAGRGLQLLFYSVGIGQISSEVPQNLSASRPQDRQFILSSKKLLLSDSGFYLCAWSVWGGGSNEQFFGPGTRLTVL.

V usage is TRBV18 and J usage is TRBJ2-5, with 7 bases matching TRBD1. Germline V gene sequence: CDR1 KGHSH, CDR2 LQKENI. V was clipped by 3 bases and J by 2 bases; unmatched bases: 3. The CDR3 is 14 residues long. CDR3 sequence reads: CASSPPTGQETQYF. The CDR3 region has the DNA TGTGCCAGCTCACCTCCGACAGGGCAAGAGACCCAGTACTTC.

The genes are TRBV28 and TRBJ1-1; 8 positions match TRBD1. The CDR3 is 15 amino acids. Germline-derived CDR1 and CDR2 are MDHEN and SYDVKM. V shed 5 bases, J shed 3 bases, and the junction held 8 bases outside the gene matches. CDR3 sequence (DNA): TGTGCCAGCAGTCCGGACAGGGACGATGACACTGAAGCTTTCTTT. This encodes CASSPDRDDDTEAFF.

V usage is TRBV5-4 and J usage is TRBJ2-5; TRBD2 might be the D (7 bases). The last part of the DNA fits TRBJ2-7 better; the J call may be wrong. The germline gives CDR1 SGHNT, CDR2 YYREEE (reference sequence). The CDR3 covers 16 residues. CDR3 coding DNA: TGTGCCAGCAGCTTGTTTGAGGGGCTAGGGGGGGGCGAGCAGTACTTC. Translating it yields CASSLFEGLGGGEQYF.

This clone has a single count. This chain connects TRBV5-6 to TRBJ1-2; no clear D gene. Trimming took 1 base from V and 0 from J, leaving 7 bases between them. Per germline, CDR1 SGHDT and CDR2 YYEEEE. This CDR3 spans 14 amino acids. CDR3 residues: CASSLMGANYGYTF. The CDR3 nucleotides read TGTGCCAGCAGCTTGATGGGAGCTAACTATGGCTACACCTTC.

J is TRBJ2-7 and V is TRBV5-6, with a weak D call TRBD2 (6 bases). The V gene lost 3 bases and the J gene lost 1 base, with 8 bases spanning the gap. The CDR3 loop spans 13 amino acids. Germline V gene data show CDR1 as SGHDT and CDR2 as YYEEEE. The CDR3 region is CASSWGGSYEQYF. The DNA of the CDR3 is TGTGCCAGCAGCTGGGGAGGTTCCTACGAGCAGTACTTC.

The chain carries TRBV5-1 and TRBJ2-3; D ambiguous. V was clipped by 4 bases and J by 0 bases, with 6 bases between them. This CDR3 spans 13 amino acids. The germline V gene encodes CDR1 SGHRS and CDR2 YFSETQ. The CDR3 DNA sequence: TGCGCCAGCAGCGTCCTTAGCACAGATACGCAGTATTTT. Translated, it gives CASSVLSTDTQYF.

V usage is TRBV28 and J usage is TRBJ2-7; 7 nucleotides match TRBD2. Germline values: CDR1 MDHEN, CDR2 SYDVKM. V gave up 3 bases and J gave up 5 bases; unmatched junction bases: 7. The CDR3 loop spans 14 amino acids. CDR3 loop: CASSFSAGTNEQYF. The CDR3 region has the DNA TGTGCCAGCAGTTTTTCGGCAGGGACTAACGAGCAGTACTTC. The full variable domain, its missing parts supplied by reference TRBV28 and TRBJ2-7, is DVKVTQSSRYLVKRTGEKVFLECVQDMDHENMFWYRQDPGLGLRLIYFSYDVKMKEKGDIPEGYSVSREKKERFSLILESASTNQTSMYLCASSFSAGTNEQYFGPGTRLTVT.